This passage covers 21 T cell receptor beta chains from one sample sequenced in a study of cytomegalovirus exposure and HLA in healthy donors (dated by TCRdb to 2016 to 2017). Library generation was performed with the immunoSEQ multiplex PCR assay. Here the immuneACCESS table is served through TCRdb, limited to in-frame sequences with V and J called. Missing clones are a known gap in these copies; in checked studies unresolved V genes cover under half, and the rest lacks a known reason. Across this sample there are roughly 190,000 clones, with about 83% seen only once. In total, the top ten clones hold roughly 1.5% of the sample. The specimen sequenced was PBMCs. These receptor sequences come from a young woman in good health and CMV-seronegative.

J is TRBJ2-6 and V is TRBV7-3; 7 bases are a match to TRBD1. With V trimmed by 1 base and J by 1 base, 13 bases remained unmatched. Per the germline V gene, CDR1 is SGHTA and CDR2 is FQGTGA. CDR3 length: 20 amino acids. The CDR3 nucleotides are TGTGCCAGCAGCTTAAGTCCAAAGGGGGCAACCGCTTCTGGGGCCAACGTCCTGACTTTC. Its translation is CASSLSPKGATASGANVLTF.

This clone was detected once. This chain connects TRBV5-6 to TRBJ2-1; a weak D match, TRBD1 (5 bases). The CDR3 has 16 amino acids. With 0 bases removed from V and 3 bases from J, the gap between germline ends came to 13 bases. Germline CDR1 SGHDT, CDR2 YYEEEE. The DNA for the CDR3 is TGTGCCAGCAGCTTGGCCGCAGGGCTTCGCTACAATGAGCAGTTCTTC. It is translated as CASSLAAGLRYNEQFF.

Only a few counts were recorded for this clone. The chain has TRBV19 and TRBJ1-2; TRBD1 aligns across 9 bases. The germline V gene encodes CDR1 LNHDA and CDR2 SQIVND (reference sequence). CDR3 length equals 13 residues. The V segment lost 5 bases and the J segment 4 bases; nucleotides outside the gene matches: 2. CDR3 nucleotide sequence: TGTGCCAGTAGTCCGACAGGGGGCTATGGCTACACCTTC. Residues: CASSPTGGYGYTF.

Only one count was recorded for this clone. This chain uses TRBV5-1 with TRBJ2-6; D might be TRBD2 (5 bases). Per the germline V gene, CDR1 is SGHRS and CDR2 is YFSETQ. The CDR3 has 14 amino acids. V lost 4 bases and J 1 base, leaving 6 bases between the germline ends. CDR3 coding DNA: TGCGCCAGCAGCCCGGGGTCTGGGGCCAACGTCCTGACTTTC. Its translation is CASSPGSGANVLTF. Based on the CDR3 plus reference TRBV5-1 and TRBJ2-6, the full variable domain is KAGVTQTPRYLIKTRGQQVTLSCSPISGHRSVSWYQQTPGQGLQFLFEYFSETQRNKGNFPGRFSGRQFSNSRSEMNVSTLELGDSALYLCASSPGSGANVLTFGAGSRLTVL.

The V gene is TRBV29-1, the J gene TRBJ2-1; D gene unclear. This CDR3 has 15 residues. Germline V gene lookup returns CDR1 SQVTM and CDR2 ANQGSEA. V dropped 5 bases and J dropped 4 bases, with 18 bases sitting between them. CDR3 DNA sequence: TGCAGCGTTTTTACAGCCTCCGTGATGTACAATGAGCAGTTCTTC. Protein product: CSVFTASVMYNEQFF.

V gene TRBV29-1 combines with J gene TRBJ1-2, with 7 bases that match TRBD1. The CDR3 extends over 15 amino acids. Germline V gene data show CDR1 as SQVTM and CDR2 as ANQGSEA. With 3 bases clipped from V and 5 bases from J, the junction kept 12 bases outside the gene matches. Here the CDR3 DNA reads TGCAGCGTTGAGCCGCCCACTGGGACAGCGTATGGCTACACCTTC. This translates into CSVEPPTGTAYGYTF.

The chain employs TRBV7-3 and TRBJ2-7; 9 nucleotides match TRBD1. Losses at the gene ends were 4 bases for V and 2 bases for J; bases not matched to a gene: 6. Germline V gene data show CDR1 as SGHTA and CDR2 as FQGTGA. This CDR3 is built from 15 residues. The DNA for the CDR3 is TGTGCCAGCAGCTCCCGGGACAGGGCCGCCTACGAGCAGTACTTC. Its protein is CASSSRDRAAYEQYF.

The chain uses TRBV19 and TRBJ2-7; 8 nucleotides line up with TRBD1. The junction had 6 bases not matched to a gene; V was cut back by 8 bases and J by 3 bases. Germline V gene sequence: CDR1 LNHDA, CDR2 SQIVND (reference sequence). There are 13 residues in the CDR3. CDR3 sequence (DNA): TGTGCCAGTTCCGCGGGACAGGTCTACGAGCAGTACTTC. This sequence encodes CASSAGQVYEQYF.

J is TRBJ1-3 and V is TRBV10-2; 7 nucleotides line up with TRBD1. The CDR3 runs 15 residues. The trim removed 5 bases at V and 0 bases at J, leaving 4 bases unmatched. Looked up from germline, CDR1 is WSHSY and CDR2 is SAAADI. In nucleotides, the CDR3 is TGCGCCAGCAGTACAGGGGTCTTCTCTGGAAACACCATATATTTT. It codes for CASSTGVFSGNTIYF.

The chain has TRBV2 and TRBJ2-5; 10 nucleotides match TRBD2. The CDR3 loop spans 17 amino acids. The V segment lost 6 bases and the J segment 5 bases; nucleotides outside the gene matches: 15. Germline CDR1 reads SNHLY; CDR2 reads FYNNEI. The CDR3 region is CASRSGGLAGAVETQYF. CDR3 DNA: TGTGCCAGCAGGTCGGGTGGGCTAGCGGGGGCGGTGGAGACCCAGTACTTC.

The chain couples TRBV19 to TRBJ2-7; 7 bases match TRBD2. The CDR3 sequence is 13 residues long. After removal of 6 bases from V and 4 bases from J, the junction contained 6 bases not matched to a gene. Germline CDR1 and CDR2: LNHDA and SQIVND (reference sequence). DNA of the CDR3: TGTGCCAGTAGGCGGGCTAGCGGATACGAGCAGTACTTC. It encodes CASRRASGYEQYF.

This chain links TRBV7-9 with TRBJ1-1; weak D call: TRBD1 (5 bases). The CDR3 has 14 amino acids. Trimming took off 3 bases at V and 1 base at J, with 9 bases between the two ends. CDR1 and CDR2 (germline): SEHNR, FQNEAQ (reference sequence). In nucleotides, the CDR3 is TGTGCCAGCAGCTTCTCGACAGAGAACACTGAAGCTTTCTTT. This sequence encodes CASSFSTENTEAFF. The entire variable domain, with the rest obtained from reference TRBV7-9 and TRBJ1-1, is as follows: DTGVSQNPRHKITKRGQNVTFRCDPISEHNRLYWYRQTLGQGPEFLTYFQNEAQLEKSRLLSDRFSAERPKGSFSTLEIQRTEQGDSAMYLCASSFSTENTEAFFGQGTRLTVV.

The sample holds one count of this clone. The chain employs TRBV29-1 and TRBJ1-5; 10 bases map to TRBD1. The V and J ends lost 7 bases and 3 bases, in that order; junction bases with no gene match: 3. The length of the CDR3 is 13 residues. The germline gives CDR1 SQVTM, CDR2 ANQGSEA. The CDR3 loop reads CSAGQGDNQPQHF. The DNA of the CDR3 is TGCAGCGCCGGACAGGGGGACAATCAGCCCCAGCATTTT.

The CDR3 is CAISDQTERRADTQYF. Here the CDR3 DNA reads TGTGCCATCAGTGATCAGACCGAACGGCGGGCAGATACGCAGTATTTT. The genes are TRBV10-3 and TRBJ2-3; the D gene is possibly TRBD2 (5 bases). CDR1 is ENHRY and CDR2 is SYGVKD in the germline V gene. The germline V and J ends were trimmed by 3 bases and 4 bases, with 17 bases remaining between them. The CDR3 runs to 16 residues.

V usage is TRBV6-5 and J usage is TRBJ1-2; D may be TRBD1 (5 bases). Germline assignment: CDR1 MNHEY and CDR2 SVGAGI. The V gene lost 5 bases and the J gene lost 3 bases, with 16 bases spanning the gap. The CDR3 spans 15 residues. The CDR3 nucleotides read TGTGCCAGCAGTAGGGGCGGGGGATGGGACTATGGCTACACCTTC. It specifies CASSRGGGWDYGYTF.

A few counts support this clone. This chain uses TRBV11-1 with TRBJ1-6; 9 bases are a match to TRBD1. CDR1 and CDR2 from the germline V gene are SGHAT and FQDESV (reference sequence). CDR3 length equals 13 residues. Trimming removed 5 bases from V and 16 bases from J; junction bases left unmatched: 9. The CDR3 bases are TGTGCCAGCAGCCCCGAAGGGACAGGGCCTCTCCACTTT. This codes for CASSPEGTGPLHF.

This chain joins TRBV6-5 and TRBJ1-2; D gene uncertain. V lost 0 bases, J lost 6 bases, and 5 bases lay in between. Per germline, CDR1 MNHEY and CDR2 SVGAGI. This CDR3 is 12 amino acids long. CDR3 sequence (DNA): TGTGCCAGCAGTTACTCGGCAGATGGCTACACCTTC. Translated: CASSYSADGYTF.

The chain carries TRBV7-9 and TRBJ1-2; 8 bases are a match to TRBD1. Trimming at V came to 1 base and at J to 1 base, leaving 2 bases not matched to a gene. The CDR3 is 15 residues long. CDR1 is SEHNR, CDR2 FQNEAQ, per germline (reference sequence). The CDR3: CASSLGQGSNYGYTF. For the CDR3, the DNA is TGTGCCAGCAGCTTAGGACAGGGGAGTAACTATGGCTACACCTTC.

CDR3 residues: CASSLSVLSDTQYF. The DNA of the CDR3 is TGTGCCAGCAGCTTATCGGTTCTATCTGATACGCAGTATTTT. The gene calls are TRBV11-2 and TRBJ2-3; D uncertain. The CDR3 consists of 14 residues. Trimming pared 2 bases from V and 6 bases from J, leaving 12 bases between. The germline CDR1 and CDR2 sequences are SGHAT and FQNNGV.

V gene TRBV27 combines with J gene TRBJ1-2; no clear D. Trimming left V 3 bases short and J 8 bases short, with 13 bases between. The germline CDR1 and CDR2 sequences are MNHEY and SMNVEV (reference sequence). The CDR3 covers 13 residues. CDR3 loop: CASSFGAAMGYTF. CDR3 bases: TGTGCCAGCAGTTTTGGAGCCGCTATGGGCTACACCTTC.

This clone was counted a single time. CDR3 region: CASSFTGTGEQYF. The CDR3 bases are TGTGCCAGCAGTTTTACCGGGACAGGGGAGCAGTACTTC. The rearrangement joins TRBV27 to TRBJ2-7; 9 bases agree with TRBD1. The length of the CDR3 is 13 residues. Germline V gives CDR1 MNHEY, CDR2 SMNVEV (reference sequence). V shed 3 bases, J shed 7 bases, and the junction held 4 bases outside the gene matches.